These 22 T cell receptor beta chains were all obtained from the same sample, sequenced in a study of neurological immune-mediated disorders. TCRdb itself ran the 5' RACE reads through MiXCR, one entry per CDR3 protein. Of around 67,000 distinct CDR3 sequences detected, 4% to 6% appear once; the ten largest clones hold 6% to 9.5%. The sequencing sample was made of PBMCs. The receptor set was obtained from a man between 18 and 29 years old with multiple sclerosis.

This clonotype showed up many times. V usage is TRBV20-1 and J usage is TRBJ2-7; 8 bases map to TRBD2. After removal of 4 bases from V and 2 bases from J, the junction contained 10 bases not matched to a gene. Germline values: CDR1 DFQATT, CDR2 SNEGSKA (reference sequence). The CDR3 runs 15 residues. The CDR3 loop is CSATMTGGLAYEQYF. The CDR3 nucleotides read TGCAGTGCTACCATGACGGGGGGGTTGGCCTACGAGCAGTACTTC.

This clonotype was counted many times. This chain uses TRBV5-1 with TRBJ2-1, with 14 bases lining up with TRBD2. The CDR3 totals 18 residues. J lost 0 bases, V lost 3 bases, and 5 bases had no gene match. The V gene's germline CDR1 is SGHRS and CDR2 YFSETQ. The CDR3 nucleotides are TGCGCCAGCAGCTCGACTAGCGGGGGGGCCGTCTCCTACAATGAGCAGTTCTTC. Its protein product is CASSSTSGGAVSYNEQFF.

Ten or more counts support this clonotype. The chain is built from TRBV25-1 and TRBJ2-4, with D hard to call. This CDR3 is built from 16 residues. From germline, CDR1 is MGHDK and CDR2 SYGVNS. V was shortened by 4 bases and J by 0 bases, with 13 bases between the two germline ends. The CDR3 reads CASSGGSTIAKNIQYF. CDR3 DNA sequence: TGTGCCAGCAGTGGGGGTTCAACAATAGCCAAAAACATTCAGTACTTC. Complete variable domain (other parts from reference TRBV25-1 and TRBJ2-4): EADIYQTPRYLVIGTGKKITLECSQTMGHDKMYWYQQDPGMELHLIHYSYGVNSTEKGDLSSESTVSRIRTEHFPLTLESARPSHTSQYLCASSGGSTIAKNIQYFGAGTRLSVL.

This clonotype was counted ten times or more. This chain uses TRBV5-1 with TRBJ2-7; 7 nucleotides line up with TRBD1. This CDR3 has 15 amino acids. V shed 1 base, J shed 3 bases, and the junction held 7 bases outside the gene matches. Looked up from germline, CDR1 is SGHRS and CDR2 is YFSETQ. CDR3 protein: CASSLSDRPDYEQYF. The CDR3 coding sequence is TGCGCCAGCAGCTTGTCGGACAGGCCTGACTACGAGCAGTACTTC.

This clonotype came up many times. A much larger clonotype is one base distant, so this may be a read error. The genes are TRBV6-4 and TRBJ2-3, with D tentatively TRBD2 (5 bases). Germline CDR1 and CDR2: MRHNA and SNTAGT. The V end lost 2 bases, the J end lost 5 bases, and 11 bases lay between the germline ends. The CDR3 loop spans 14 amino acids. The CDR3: CASSDGKGEDTQYF. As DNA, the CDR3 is TGTGCCAGCAGTGACGGCAAGGGAGAAGATACGCAGTATTTT.

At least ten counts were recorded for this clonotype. CDR3 in DNA: TGTGCCAGCAGCTTCGGGACTAGCGGCGAGCAGTACTTC. Translation gives CASSFGTSGEQYF. This rearrangement joins TRBV12-3 or TRBV12-4 to TRBJ2-7, with 11 bases matching TRBD2. The CDR3 contains 13 residues. V dropped 6 bases and J dropped 6; count of bases not matched to a gene: 4.

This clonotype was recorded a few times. The CDR3 nucleotides read TGTGCCAGCAGTGGGACCGGGACAGGGAATCAGCCCCAGCATTTT. Translating it yields CASSGTGTGNQPQHF. The chain links TRBV6-2 or TRBV6-3 to TRBJ1-5; TRBD1 matches at 9 bases. CDR1 is MNHEY, CDR2 SVGEGT, per germline. The V and J ends lost 5 bases and 4 bases, in that order; junction bases with no gene match: 6. The CDR3 contains 15 residues.

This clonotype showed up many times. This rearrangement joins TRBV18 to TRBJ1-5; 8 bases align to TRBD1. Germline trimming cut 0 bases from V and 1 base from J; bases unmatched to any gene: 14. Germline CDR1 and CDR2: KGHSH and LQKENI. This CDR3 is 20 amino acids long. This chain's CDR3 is CASSPPVSQGAGKSNQPQHF. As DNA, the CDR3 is TGTGCCAGCTCACCACCGGTTAGCCAGGGGGCAGGTAAAAGCAATCAGCCCCAGCATTTT.

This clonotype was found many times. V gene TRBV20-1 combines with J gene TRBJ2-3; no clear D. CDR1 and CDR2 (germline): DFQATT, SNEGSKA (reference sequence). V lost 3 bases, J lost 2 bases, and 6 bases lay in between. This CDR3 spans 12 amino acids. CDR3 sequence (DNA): TGCAGTGCTAGGCCTTTCACAGATACGCAGTATTTT. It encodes CSARPFTDTQYF.

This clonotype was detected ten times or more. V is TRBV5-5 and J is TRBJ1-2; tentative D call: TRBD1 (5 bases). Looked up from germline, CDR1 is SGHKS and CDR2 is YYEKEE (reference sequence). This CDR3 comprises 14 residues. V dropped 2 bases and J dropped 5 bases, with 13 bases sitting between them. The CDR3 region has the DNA TGTGCCAGCAGCTTCGGCTGGGGGGTTTATGGCTACACCTTC. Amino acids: CASSFGWGVYGYTF.

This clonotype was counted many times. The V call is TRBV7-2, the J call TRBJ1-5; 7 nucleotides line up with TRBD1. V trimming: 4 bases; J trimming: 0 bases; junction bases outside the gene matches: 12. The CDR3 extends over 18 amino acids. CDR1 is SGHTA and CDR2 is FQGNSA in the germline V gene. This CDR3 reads CASSSPRVGQISNQPQHF. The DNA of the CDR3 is TGTGCCAGCAGCTCCCCTCGGGTGGGACAGATTAGCAATCAGCCCCAGCATTTT. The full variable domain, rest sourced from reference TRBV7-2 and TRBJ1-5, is GAGVSQSPSNKVTEKGKDVELRCDPISGHTALYWYRQSLGQGLEFLIYFQGNSAPDKSGLPSDRFSAERTGGSVSTLTIQRTQQEDSAVYLCASSSPRVGQISNQPQHFGDGTRLSIL.

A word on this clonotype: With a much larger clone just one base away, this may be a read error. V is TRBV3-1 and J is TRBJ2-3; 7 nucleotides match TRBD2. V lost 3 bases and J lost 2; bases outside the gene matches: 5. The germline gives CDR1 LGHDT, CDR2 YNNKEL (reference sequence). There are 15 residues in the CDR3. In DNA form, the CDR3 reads TGTGCCAGCAGCCAGACTAGCTCAAACACAGATACGCAGTATTTT. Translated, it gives CASSQTSSNTDTQYF.

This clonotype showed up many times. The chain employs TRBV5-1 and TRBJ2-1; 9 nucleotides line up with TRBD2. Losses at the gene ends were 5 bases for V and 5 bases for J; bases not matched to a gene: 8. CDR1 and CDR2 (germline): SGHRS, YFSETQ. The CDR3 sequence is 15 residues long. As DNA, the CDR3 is TGCGCCAGCAGTCGGCGGGGGGGCGGTGACAATGAGCAGTTCTTC. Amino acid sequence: CASSRRGGGDNEQFF.

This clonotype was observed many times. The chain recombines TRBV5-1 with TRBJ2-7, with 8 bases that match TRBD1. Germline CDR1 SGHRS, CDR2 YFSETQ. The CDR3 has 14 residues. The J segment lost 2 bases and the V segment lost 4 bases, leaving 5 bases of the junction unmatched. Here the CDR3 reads CASSLTTGAYEQYF. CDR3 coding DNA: TGCGCCAGCAGCCTTACGACAGGGGCCTACGAGCAGTACTTC.

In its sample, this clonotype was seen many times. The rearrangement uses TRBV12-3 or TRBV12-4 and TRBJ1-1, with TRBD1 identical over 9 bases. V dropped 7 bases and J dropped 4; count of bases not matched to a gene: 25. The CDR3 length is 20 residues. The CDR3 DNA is TGTGCCAGCACCAAAATCTTCCCCCTGGACAGGGGAAGGAGTGGCACTGAAGCTTTCTTT. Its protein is CASTKIFPLDRGRSGTEAFF.

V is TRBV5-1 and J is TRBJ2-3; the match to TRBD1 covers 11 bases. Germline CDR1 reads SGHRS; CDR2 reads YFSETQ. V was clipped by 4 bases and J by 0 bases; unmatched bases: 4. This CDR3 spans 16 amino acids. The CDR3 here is CASSAGQGASTDTQYF. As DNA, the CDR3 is TGCGCCAGCAGCGCCGGACAGGGGGCTAGCACAGATACGCAGTATTTT. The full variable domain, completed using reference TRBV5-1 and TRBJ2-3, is KAGVTQTPRYLIKTRGQQVTLSCSPISGHRSVSWYQQTPGQGLQFLFEYFSETQRNKGNFPGRFSGRQFSNSRSEMNVSTLELGDSALYLCASSAGQGASTDTQYFGPGTRLTVL.

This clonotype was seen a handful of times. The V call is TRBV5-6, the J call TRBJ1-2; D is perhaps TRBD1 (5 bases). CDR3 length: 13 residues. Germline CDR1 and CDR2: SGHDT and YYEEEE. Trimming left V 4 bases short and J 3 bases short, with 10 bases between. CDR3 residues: CASSPTRDYGYTF. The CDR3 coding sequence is TGTGCCAGCAGCCCGACCAGGGACTATGGCTACACCTTC. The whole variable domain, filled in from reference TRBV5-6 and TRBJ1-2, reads DAGVTQSPTHLIKTRGQQVTLRCSPKSGHDTVSWYQQALGQGPQFIFQYYEEEERQRGNFPDRFSGHQFPNYSSELNVNALLLGDSALYLCASSPTRDYGYTFGSGTRLTVV.

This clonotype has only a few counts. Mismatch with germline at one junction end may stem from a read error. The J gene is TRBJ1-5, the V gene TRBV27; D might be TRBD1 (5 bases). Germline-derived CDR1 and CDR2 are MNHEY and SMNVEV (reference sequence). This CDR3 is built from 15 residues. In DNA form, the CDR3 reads TGTGCCAGCAGTTGGGGGTACGACAGCAATCAGCCCCAGAATTTT. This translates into CASSWGYDSNQPQNF.

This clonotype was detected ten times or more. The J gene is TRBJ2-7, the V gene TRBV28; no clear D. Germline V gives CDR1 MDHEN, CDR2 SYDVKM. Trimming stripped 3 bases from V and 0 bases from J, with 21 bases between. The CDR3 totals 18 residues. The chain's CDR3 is CASSFYPPPQKPSYEQYF. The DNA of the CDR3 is TGTGCCAGCAGTTTCTATCCCCCCCCTCAGAAGCCCTCCTACGAGCAGTACTTC.

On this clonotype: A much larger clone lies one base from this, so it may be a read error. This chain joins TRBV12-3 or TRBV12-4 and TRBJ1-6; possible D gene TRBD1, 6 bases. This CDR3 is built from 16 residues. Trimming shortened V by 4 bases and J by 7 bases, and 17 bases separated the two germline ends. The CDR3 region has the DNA TGTGCCAGCAGTTACGGGACAAGGGGCTCGAATTCACCCCTCCACTTT. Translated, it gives CASSYGTRGSNSPLHF.

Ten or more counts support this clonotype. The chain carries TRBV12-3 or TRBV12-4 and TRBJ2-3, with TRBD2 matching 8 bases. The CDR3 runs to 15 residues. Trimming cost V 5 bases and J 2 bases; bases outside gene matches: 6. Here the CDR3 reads CASSPRGAHTDTQYF. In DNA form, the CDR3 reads TGTGCCAGCAGTCCGCGGGGGGCCCACACAGATACGCAGTATTTT.

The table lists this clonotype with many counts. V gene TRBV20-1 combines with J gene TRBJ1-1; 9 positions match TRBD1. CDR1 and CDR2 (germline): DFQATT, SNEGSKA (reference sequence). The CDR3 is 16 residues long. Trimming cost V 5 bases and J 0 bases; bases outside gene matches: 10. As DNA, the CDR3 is TGCAGTGCTCCTGGGACAGGGCCGTTGATGAACACTGAAGCTTTCTTT. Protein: CSAPGTGPLMNTEAFF.